This is a list of T cell receptor beta chains from one sample in a study of Graves' ophthalmopathy and Graves' hyperthyroidism. One entry per CDR3 protein results from TCRdb running MiXCR on the multiplex PCR reads. This table holds roughly 400,000 distinct CDR3 sequences, about 17% found once. Specimen: peripheral blood. The receptors here all came from an adult woman with stable Graves' hyperthyroidism. CDR3s include the opening cysteine and the closing phenylalanine or tryptophan. Fields, in order: clone size, J gene, V gene, D gene, CDR3 DNA, CDR3 protein. A D gene is named only where the DNA matches it firmly. A clone size is listed for some rows: how often the clone was seen (once, few, many), or a class if it is expanded.

abundance: many
j_gene: TRBJ2-6
v_gene: TRBV6-5
d_gene: NA
CDR3nt: TGTGCCAGCAGTTACTGGTCGGGCTCCCGCACCAACGTCCTGACTTTC
CDR3aa: CASSYWSGSRTNVLTF

abundance: many
j_gene: TRBJ2-7
v_gene: TRBV5-8
d_gene: TRBD2
CDR3nt: TGTGCCAGCAGCTTGGGACTAGCGGGAGGGCCGTACGAGCAGTACTTC
CDR3aa: CASSLGLAGGPYEQYF

abundance: many
j_gene: TRBJ1-1
v_gene: TRBV30
d_gene: NA
CDR3nt: TGTGCCTGGACCACAGGTTTTAACACTGAAGCTTTCTTT
CDR3aa: CAWTTGFNTEAFF

abundance: NA
j_gene: TRBJ1-1
v_gene: TRBV20-1
d_gene: NA
CDR3nt: TGCAGTGCTAACGCTTACGGCGGCCCTGAAGCTTTCTTT
CDR3aa: CSANAYGGPEAFF

abundance: many
j_gene: TRBJ2-2
v_gene: TRBV30
d_gene: NA
CDR3nt: TGTGCCTGGAGTGTGACAGCTGGGGGGGAGCTGTTTTTT
CDR3aa: CAWSVTAGGELFF

abundance: many
j_gene: TRBJ2-7
v_gene: TRBV7-8
d_gene: TRBD1
CDR3nt: TGTGCCAGCAGCCTTAACAGGGGGCAATACGAGCAGTACTTC
CDR3aa: CASSLNRGQYEQYF

abundance: many
j_gene: TRBJ1-2
v_gene: TRBV29-1
d_gene: TRBD1
CDR3nt: TGCAGCGTCGGACAGGGATGGAACTATGGCTACACCTTC
CDR3aa: CSVGQGWNYGYTF

abundance: many
j_gene: TRBJ2-7
v_gene: TRBV6-2/TRBV6-3
d_gene: NA
CDR3nt: TGTGCCAGCAGTTACTTCCAGTACGAGCAGTACTTC
CDR3aa: CASSYFQYEQYF

abundance: many
j_gene: TRBJ2-4
v_gene: TRBV20-1
d_gene: NA
CDR3nt: TGCAGTGCCACCGAGAGGGGGGACATTAAGTACTTC
CDR3aa: CSATERGDIKYF

abundance: many
j_gene: TRBJ2-2
v_gene: TRBV12-3/TRBV12-4
d_gene: TRBD2
CDR3nt: TGTGCCAGCAGTTTCGGAGCGGGAGGCGCCGGGGAGCTGTTTTTT
CDR3aa: CASSFGAGGAGELFF

abundance: many
j_gene: TRBJ1-2
v_gene: TRBV12-3/TRBV12-4
d_gene: TRBD1
CDR3nt: TGTGCCAGCAGTTCGACCAGGGGGAAAGGAGGCTACACCTTC
CDR3aa: CASSSTRGKGGYTF

abundance: many
j_gene: TRBJ1-2
v_gene: TRBV4-1
d_gene: TRBD1
CDR3nt: TGCGCCAGCAGGGACTCCTCAGGGGGTAGTGACTATGGCTACACCTTC
CDR3aa: CASRDSSGGSDYGYTF

abundance: NA
j_gene: TRBJ2-3
v_gene: TRBV5-1
d_gene: NA
CDR3nt: TGCGCCAGCAGCTTGGGCAGGGCGGCAGATACGCAGTATTTT
CDR3aa: CASSLGRAADTQYF

abundance: many
j_gene: TRBJ1-1
v_gene: TRBV27
d_gene: NA
CDR3nt: TGTGCCAGCAGTTTGGGGGCCCCAGGGAGCACTGAAGCTTTCTTT
CDR3aa: CASSLGAPGSTEAFF

abundance: many
j_gene: TRBJ2-7
v_gene: TRBV20-1
d_gene: NA
CDR3nt: TGCAGTGCTAGAGCCGAGGACTCCTACGAGCAGTACTTC
CDR3aa: CSARAEDSYEQYF

abundance: NA
j_gene: TRBJ2-7
v_gene: TRBV6-2/TRBV6-3
d_gene: TRBD1
CDR3nt: TGTGCCAGCAGTTCGGCTCCCGGGACAGGGGCTGGAGACGAGCAGTACTTC
CDR3aa: CASSSAPGTGAGDEQYF

abundance: NA
j_gene: TRBJ2-5
v_gene: TRBV2
d_gene: TRBD2
CDR3nt: TGTGCCAGCAGTTGGACTAGCGGCCAAGAGACCCAGTACTTC
CDR3aa: CASSWTSGQETQYF

abundance: many
j_gene: TRBJ1-1
v_gene: TRBV24-1
d_gene: TRBD1
CDR3nt: TGTGCCACCAGTGACGGACAGGGGGATGGGGTCACTGAAGCTTTCTTT
CDR3aa: CATSDGQGDGVTEAFF

abundance: NA
j_gene: TRBJ1-2
v_gene: TRBV14
d_gene: TRBD1
CDR3nt: TGTGCCAGCAGCGACGCCTGGGACAGGGAAATGGCTAACTATGGCTACACCTTC
CDR3aa: CASSDAWDREMANYGYTF

abundance: many
j_gene: TRBJ2-7
v_gene: TRBV7-9
d_gene: TRBD1
CDR3nt: TGTGCCAGCAGCTTAGCCACCGGGACAGGCGCCTACGAGCAGTACTTC
CDR3aa: CASSLATGTGAYEQYF

abundance: many
j_gene: TRBJ2-2
v_gene: TRBV27
d_gene: NA
CDR3nt: TGTGCCAGCAAATCCACGAACACCGGGGAGCTGTTTTTT
CDR3aa: CASKSTNTGELFF

abundance: many
j_gene: TRBJ1-6
v_gene: TRBV28
d_gene: NA
CDR3nt: TGTGCCAGCAGACTGGACAGTAATTCACCCCTCCACTTT
CDR3aa: CASRLDSNSPLHF

abundance: many
j_gene: TRBJ2-5
v_gene: TRBV11-2
d_gene: NA
CDR3nt: TGTGCCAGCAGCCCGGACCTCCTGACCCAGTACTTC
CDR3aa: CASSPDLLTQYF

abundance: few
j_gene: TRBJ2-4
v_gene: TRBV30
d_gene: NA
CDR3nt: TGTGCCTCGATACCTAGGACTTCCCCGGGGAGGAACATTAAGTACTTC
CDR3aa: CASIPRTSPGRNIKYF

abundance: many
j_gene: TRBJ2-7
v_gene: TRBV7-2
d_gene: TRBD2
CDR3nt: TGTGCCAGCAGCTTAGTTAGCGGGAGTATCTACGAGCAGTACTTC
CDR3aa: CASSLVSGSIYEQYF

abundance: many
j_gene: TRBJ2-6
v_gene: TRBV6-1
d_gene: NA
CDR3nt: TGTGCCAGCAGTGGCCCTAGGGTCTCTGGGGCCAACGTCCTGACTTTC
CDR3aa: CASSGPRVSGANVLTF